This T cell receptor (beta chain) comes out of a study of T cells in Graves' hyperthyroidism and ophthalmopathy. Study-wide results and caveats: Researchers report that a 13 V-J model separated ophthalmopathy from stable hyperthyroidism.

This clonotype was recorded a few times. No antigen is known for it. The CDR3 runs to 15 residues. V shed 0 bases and J shed 4 bases, with 12 bases lying between them. Germline V gives CDR1 LGHNA, CDR2 YSLEER. RNA transcripts served as the template for amplifying TCR beta CDR3 regions. First-round RT-PCR targeting the TCR CDR3 was performed with the HTBI primer set. TCRdb reprocessed the multiplex PCR reads via MiXCR and lists one record per CDR3 protein. The sample yields nearly 600,000 distinct CDR3 sequences, about 14% seen once. The chain recombines TRBV4-3 with TRBJ1-2; D not resolved. The origin of this receptor is a woman aged 18-35 years with Graves' ophthalmopathy. Sample: blood. The CDR3 DNA is TGCGCCAGCAGCCAAGATGGATGGACTTCCTATGGCTACACCTTC. This codes for CASSQDGWTSYGYTF.